The 20 T cell receptor beta chains below all came from one sample that was sequenced in a study of blood T cell repertoires in COVID-19. Profiling relied on immunoSEQ multiplex PCR, and the TCRdb table lists in-frame clones only, not all of them. The sample has approximately 110,000 clones; 80% to 90% are singletons. Sequencing used peripheral blood. Receptors were obtained from a man aged 35-49 years with acute or convalescent COVID-19.

CDR3 protein: CSARELETQYF. CDR3 coding DNA: TGCAGCGCTCGGGAGTTGGAGACCCAGTACTTC. The chain recombines TRBV29-1 with TRBJ2-5; possible D gene TRBD2, 6 bases. CDR1 and CDR2 (germline): SQVTM, ANQGSEA. The CDR3 has 11 amino acids. The germline V and J ends were trimmed by 7 bases and 5 bases, with 11 bases remaining between them.

This clone was detected only a few times. The CDR3 nucleotides read TGTGCCAGCAGTATGGGACAGCGTGAAGCTTTCTTT. Translating gives CASSMGQREAFF. V and J are TRBV12-3 or TRBV12-4 and TRBJ1-1; 7 bases align to TRBD1. V was pared by 5 bases and J by 7 bases, with 4 bases of the junction left unmatched. CDR3 length equals 12 residues.

The chain employs TRBV28 and TRBJ1-2, with 8 bases aligning to TRBD1. The length of the CDR3 is 15 residues. Trimming cost V 1 base and J 4 bases; bases outside gene matches: 5. Germline assignment: CDR1 MDHEN and CDR2 SYDVKM. The CDR3 reads CASSLLGTGVYGYTF. In DNA form, the CDR3 reads TGTGCCAGCAGTTTATTGGGGACAGGCGTCTATGGCTACACCTTC.

The chain employs TRBV5-1 and TRBJ2-1, with a weak D call TRBD2 (6 bases). Trimming stripped 1 base from V and 9 bases from J, with 14 bases between. Germline V gene data show CDR1 as SGHRS and CDR2 as YFSETQ. This CDR3 spans 14 amino acids. CDR3 in amino acids: CASSLTGVEGEQFF. CDR3 DNA: TGCGCCAGCAGCTTGACGGGAGTGGAAGGTGAGCAGTTCTTC.

This chain uses TRBV19 with TRBJ2-7, with TRBD2 identical over 10 bases. Per germline, CDR1 LNHDA and CDR2 SQIVND (reference sequence). The V and J ends lost 10 bases and 0 bases, in that order; junction bases with no gene match: 12. This CDR3 has 16 residues. The CDR3: CATSPAWTSGSYEQYF. CDR3 nucleotide sequence: TGTGCCACCAGCCCCGCTTGGACTAGCGGCTCCTACGAGCAGTACTTC.

This chain uses TRBV18 with TRBJ2-1; weak D call: TRBD2 (6 bases). CDR1 and CDR2 from the germline V gene are KGHSH and LQKENI. This CDR3 region has 16 residues. Trimming stripped 3 bases from V and 4 bases from J, with 16 bases between. The CDR3 region has the DNA TGTGCCAGCTCACCCCTTCGGGGCGGGACGTACAATGAGCAGTTCTTC. This codes for CASSPLRGGTYNEQFF.

V usage is TRBV7-9 and J usage is TRBJ1-5; D possibly corresponds to TRBD1 (5 bases). The CDR3 is 12 residues long. The V gene's germline CDR1 is SEHNR and CDR2 FQNEAQ (reference sequence). The ends were cut back, 7 bases at V and 10 bases at J, with 14 bases in the middle. The CDR3, as DNA: TGTGCCAGCACCGGGGGGTTGGGTCCCCAGCATTTT. Translated: CASTGGLGPQHF. Supplemented by reference TRBV7-9 and TRBJ1-5, the full variable domain reads DTGVSQNPRHKITKRGQNVTFRCDPISEHNRLYWYRQTLGQGPEFLTYFQNEAQLEKSRLLSDRFSAERPKGSFSTLEIQRTEQGDSAMYLCASTGGLGPQHFGDGTRLSIL.

J is TRBJ1-2 and V is TRBV29-1, with unresolved D. CDR3 size: 11 residues. The germline V gene encodes CDR1 SQVTM and CDR2 ANQGSEA. Trimming stripped 4 bases from V and 2 bases from J, with 5 bases between. The DNA of the CDR3 is TGCAGCGTTGGCGGGAACTATGGCTACACCTTC. As protein: CSVGGNYGYTF.

This chain joins TRBV18 and TRBJ2-5, with 7 bases lining up with TRBD2. The CDR3 is 13 amino acids. With 6 bases clipped from V and 5 bases from J, the junction kept 6 bases outside the gene matches. The germline V gene encodes CDR1 KGHSH and CDR2 LQKENI. In nucleotides, the CDR3 is TGTGCCAGCTCTCTTGGACTAGAGGAGACCCAGTACTTC. Translation: CASSLGLEETQYF.

The V gene is TRBV7-6, the J gene TRBJ2-5, with 12 nucleotides matching TRBD2. CDR1 and CDR2 (germline): SGHVS, FNYEAQ. CDR3 length: 16 residues. The V segment lost 6 bases and the J segment 5 bases; nucleotides outside the gene matches: 10. The CDR3 sequence is CASRTLAGGTLETQYF. In nucleotides, the CDR3 is TGTGCCAGCAGGACGCTAGCGGGGGGGACTCTCGAGACCCAGTACTTC.

The chain employs TRBV5-1 and TRBJ1-2, with TRBD1 matching over 7 bases. The CDR3 is made up of 13 amino acids. J lost 2 bases, V lost 4 bases, and 2 bases had no gene match. The germline V gene encodes CDR1 SGHRS and CDR2 YFSETQ. CDR3 in DNA: TGCGCCAGCAGCCCGACAGGGAACTATGGCTACACCTTC. Encoded protein: CASSPTGNYGYTF.

This clone was seen a handful of times. The rearrangement links TRBV5-1 to TRBJ2-2; 7 bases agree with TRBD1. This CDR3 is built from 15 residues. Trimming at V came to 4 bases and at J to 5 bases, leaving 8 bases not matched to a gene. The germline V gene has CDR1 SGHRS and CDR2 YFSETQ. This CDR3 is CASSNGQAMTGELFF. The CDR3 region has the DNA TGCGCCAGCAGCAACGGACAGGCGATGACCGGGGAGCTGTTTTTT.

The chain links TRBV29-1 to TRBJ2-3; D unresolved. Germline V gene sequence: CDR1 SQVTM, CDR2 ANQGSEA. This CDR3 is 12 amino acids long. V was clipped by 4 bases and J by 2 bases, with 7 bases between them. The chain's CDR3 is CSVGVPTDTQYF. CDR3 coding DNA: TGCAGCGTTGGAGTCCCCACAGATACGCAGTATTTT.

This clone occurred a few times. The chain couples TRBV18 to TRBJ1-2, with a possible D match to TRBD1 (6 bases). Trimming took 2 bases from V and 1 from J, leaving 11 bases between them. This CDR3 has 15 residues. In germline, CDR1 is KGHSH, CDR2 LQKENI. The CDR3 here is CASSPGQFNNYGYTF. DNA for the CDR3: TGTGCCAGCTCACCAGGACAGTTTAATAACTATGGCTACACCTTC.

This chain uses TRBV30 with TRBJ2-2; TRBD1 is a possible D gene (6 bases). The CDR3 extends over 14 amino acids. CDR1 and CDR2 (germline): GTSNPN, SVGIG (reference sequence). Trimming pared 2 bases from V and 5 bases from J, leaving 12 bases between. CDR3 loop: CAWSKGVRTGELFF. CDR3 DNA: TGTGCCTGGAGTAAGGGGGTACGGACCGGGGAGCTGTTTTTT.

This rearrangement joins TRBV5-5 to TRBJ2-7; no reliable D call. V was pared by 1 base and J by 2 bases, with 16 bases between. The CDR3 has 16 amino acids. Germline-derived CDR1 and CDR2 are SGHKS and YYEKEE (reference sequence). The CDR3: CASSLLSQFTPYEQYF. Written as DNA, the CDR3 is TGTGCCAGCAGCTTGCTGTCCCAGTTTACCCCCTACGAGCAGTACTTC. Drawing the rest from reference TRBV5-5 and TRBJ2-7, the complete variable domain is DAGVTQSPTHLIKTRGQQVTLRCSPISGHKSVSWYQQVLGQGPQFIFQYYEKEERGRGNFPDRFSARQFPNYSSELNVNALLLGDSALYLCASSLLSQFTPYEQYFGPGTRLTVT.

J is TRBJ2-1 and V is TRBV29-1; 9 bases are a match to TRBD1. CDR3 size: 13 residues. With V trimmed by 7 bases and J by 4 bases, 5 bases remained unmatched. The germline gives CDR1 SQVTM, CDR2 ANQGSEA. CDR3 loop: CSGDRGAYNEQFF. In DNA, the CDR3 is TGCAGCGGAGACAGGGGGGCGTACAATGAGCAGTTCTTC.

This chain links TRBV6-5 with TRBJ1-1; D not resolved. With 2 bases removed from V and 7 bases from J, the gap between germline ends came to 11 bases. This CDR3 has 13 residues. Germline CDR1 MNHEY, CDR2 SVGAGI. The CDR3 region has the DNA TGTGCCAGCAGTTACCGGCAGGCCCTTGAAGCTTTCTTT. Translating it yields CASSYRQALEAFF.

This clone was observed once. The chain carries TRBV6-4 and TRBJ1-2, with D maybe TRBD1 (6 bases). This CDR3 is 13 amino acids long. The germline V gene has CDR1 MRHNA and CDR2 SNTAGT. With 5 bases removed from V and 2 bases from J, the gap between germline ends came to 9 bases. This chain's CDR3 is CASSSGENYGYTF. The DNA for the CDR3 is TGTGCCAGCAGTTCAGGGGAAAACTATGGCTACACCTTC.

The chain couples TRBV7-9 to TRBJ2-7, with 10 bases identical to TRBD1. This CDR3 has 14 amino acids. Per germline, CDR1 SEHNR and CDR2 FQNEAQ (reference sequence). V shed 3 bases, J shed 4 bases, and the junction held 3 bases outside the gene matches. CDR3 sequence reads: CASSFWDRGYEQYF. CDR3 coding DNA: TGTGCCAGCAGCTTTTGGGACAGGGGTTACGAGCAGTACTTC.